The 18 T cell receptor beta chains given below trace back to one sample, sequenced in a study of T-cell memory formation after mild COVID-19 (dated by TCRdb to the early 2020s). Libraries were made using 5' RACE. Sequencer: Illumina NovaSeq 6000. In TCRdb, the public reads were trimmed at Q25 with fastp and aligned with MiXCR, with productive beta chains retained. All rows with the same CDR3 protein become a single entry with the most common DNA and genes. A total of approximately 410,000 distinct CDR3 sequences appear in this sample, about 25% of them only once. The ten largest make up under 15% of the sample. The specimen was PBMCs or a T cell subset sorted from them (not recorded which). These receptors originate from an adult woman who had mild COVID-19 (a few samples of this study predate the infection). The sample titles of this study are shuffled in the database, so cell type and time point are left out; the donor was told from shared clones.

Ten or more counts support this clonotype. V is TRBV4-3 and J is TRBJ2-7; D remains ambiguous. The V end lost 0 bases, the J end lost 4 bases, and 4 bases lay between the germline ends. Germline V CDR1 and CDR2: LGHNA, YSLEER. The CDR3 is made up of 12 amino acids. DNA of the CDR3: TGCGCCAGCAGCCAAGATGGGTACGAGCAGTACTTC. This translates into CASSQDGYEQYF.

The sample holds a few counts of this clonotype. The rearrangement joins TRBV15 to TRBJ2-3, with D tentatively TRBD2 (6 bases). Per the germline V gene, CDR1 is LNHNV and CDR2 is YYDKDF (reference sequence). Trimming left V 2 bases short and J 2 bases short, with 23 bases between. The CDR3 is 19 residues long. The CDR3 spells CATSRSPGRGGGYTDTQYF. The CDR3, as DNA: TGTGCCACCAGCAGAAGCCCAGGCCGGGGAGGTGGGTACACAGATACGCAGTATTTT.

This chain uses TRBV19 with TRBJ1-2; weak D call: TRBD1 (5 bases). Trimming took 5 bases from V and 3 from J, leaving 19 bases between them. CDR1 LNHDA and CDR2 SQIVND come from the germline V gene (reference sequence). The length of the CDR3 is 16 residues. The DNA for the CDR3 is TGTGCCAGTAGTCTTCCGGGGGTTGGTCGTGACTATGGCTACACCTTC. Its translation: CASSLPGVGRDYGYTF.

This clonotype was recorded a few times. J is TRBJ1-1 and V is TRBV12-3 or TRBV12-4; D might be TRBD1 (6 bases). The CDR3 runs to 13 residues. Trimming pared 10 bases from V and 0 bases from J, leaving 12 bases between. The CDR3 sequence is CATSGALNTEAFF. As DNA, the CDR3 is TGTGCCACTTCAGGGGCGCTGAACACTGAAGCTTTCTTT.

This clonotype showed up just a few times. The chain uses TRBV12-3 or TRBV12-4 and TRBJ2-1, with D possibly called TRBD1 or TRBD2 (5 bases each). The CDR3 length is 16 residues. Trimming took off 5 bases at V and 0 bases at J, with 14 bases between the two ends. This chain's CDR3 is CASSPPTGRSYNEQFF. The CDR3 coding sequence is TGTGCCAGCAGTCCCCCCACGGGACGCTCCTACAATGAGCAGTTCTTC.

The rearrangement links TRBV7-9 to TRBJ1-3; no clear D gene. Trimming shortened V by 2 bases and J by 4 bases, and 6 bases separated the two germline ends. CDR3 length: 13 amino acids. CDR1 and CDR2 (germline): SEHNR, FQNEAQ (reference sequence). CDR3 loop: CASSLRPGNTIYF. The CDR3 DNA follows: TGTGCCAGCAGCTTACGGCCGGGAAACACCATATATTTT.

The gene calls are TRBV12-3 or TRBV12-4 and TRBJ2-6, with D hard to call. The V end was cut by 7 bases, the J end by 2 bases, with 6 bases between. CDR3 length equals 13 residues. CDR3 DNA sequence: TGTGCCAGCACCCAAGCTGGGGCCAACGTCCTGACTTTC. Protein sequence: CASTQAGANVLTF.

The J gene is TRBJ2-1, the V gene TRBV20-1; 9 bases fit TRBD2. This CDR3 comprises 17 residues. Germline assignment: CDR1 DFQATT and CDR2 SNEGSKA (reference sequence). The trim removed 0 bases at V and 2 bases at J, leaving 8 bases unmatched. The CDR3 sequence is CSARDEGRGGPYNEQFF. CDR3 sequence (DNA): TGCAGTGCTAGAGATGAAGGGCGGGGGGGACCCTACAATGAGCAGTTCTTC.

This clonotype is a singleton in its sample. This chain uses TRBV5-4 with TRBJ1-4, with TRBD1 as a possible D gene (5 bases). V dropped 2 bases and J dropped 5 bases, with 13 bases sitting between them. Germline V CDR1 and CDR2: SGHNT, YYREEE (reference sequence). This CDR3 is 15 amino acids long. The CDR3 sequence is CASSFRGRANEKLFF. Written as DNA, the CDR3 is TGTGCCAGCAGCTTCCGGGGGAGAGCGAATGAAAAACTGTTTTTT.

The chain combines TRBV7-9 with TRBJ1-2; TRBD1 matches 10 bases. The CDR3 sequence is 15 residues long. The germline V gene encodes CDR1 SEHNR and CDR2 FQNEAQ (reference sequence). V lost 4 bases, J lost 4 bases, and 6 bases stayed unmatched. CDR3 loop: CASSSGTGVSYGYTF. CDR3 coding DNA: TGTGCCAGCAGCTCCGGGACAGGGGTCAGCTATGGCTACACCTTC.

The table lists this clonotype with a few counts. J is TRBJ1-2 and V is TRBV7-2; D is uncertain. The CDR3 contains 13 residues. Germline V gene lookup returns CDR1 SGHTA and CDR2 FQGNSA. V was pared by 4 bases and J by 5 bases, with 11 bases between. The CDR3 DNA sequence: TGTGCCAGCAGCTCCCCTCCGTTATATGGCTACACCTTC. Its translation: CASSSPPLYGYTF.

This clonotype showed up many times. This may stem from a read error, because a much larger clone lies one nucleotide away. This chain joins TRBV5-1 and TRBJ2-3; D is ambiguous. This CDR3 is 12 amino acids long. CDR1 and CDR2 from the germline V gene are SGHRS and YFSETQ. Here the CDR3 DNA reads TGTGCCAGCAGCTTAGAAACAGATACGCAGTATTTT. Translation gives CASSLETDTQYF.

V is TRBV5-6 and J is TRBJ2-1, with D possibly being TRBD1 or TRBD2 (5 bases each). The germline V and J ends were trimmed by 3 bases and 2 bases, with 9 bases remaining between them. The CDR3 runs to 14 residues. Germline values: CDR1 SGHDT, CDR2 YYEEEE. The CDR3 reads CASSSEGPYNEQFF. The CDR3 DNA is TGTGCCAGCAGCTCCGAGGGACCCTACAATGAGCAGTTCTTC.

This clonotype was seen more than once but under ten times. The rearrangement links TRBV2 to TRBJ2-7; TRBD2 aligns across 11 bases. This CDR3 is 14 amino acids long. Germline V gives CDR1 SNHLY, CDR2 FYNNEI. V lost 6 bases and J lost 1; bases outside the gene matches: 2. Written as DNA, the CDR3 is TGTGCCAGCAGACTAGCGGGGGATTCCTACGAGCAGTACTTC. Its protein is CASRLAGDSYEQYF.

The chain has TRBV6-5 and TRBJ2-7; 8 positions match TRBD1. V was clipped by 2 bases and J by 2 bases; unmatched bases: 5. CDR1 and CDR2 (germline): MNHEY, SVGAGI. The CDR3 extends over 15 amino acids. The chain's CDR3 is CASSYDGTGAYEQYF. Here the CDR3 DNA reads TGTGCCAGCAGTTACGATGGGACAGGAGCCTACGAGCAGTACTTC.

The chain has TRBV7-3 and TRBJ2-1; tentatively, D is TRBD1 (5 bases). V was pared by 5 bases and J by 5 bases, with 10 bases between. The germline gives CDR1 SGHTA, CDR2 FQGTGA. The CDR3 extends over 13 amino acids. The DNA for the CDR3 is TGTGCCAGCAGCCTAGACAGCCACAATGAGCAGTTCTTC. Its translation: CASSLDSHNEQFF.

The chain uses TRBV10-3 and TRBJ2-1; weak D call: TRBD1 (5 bases). Germline V CDR1 and CDR2: ENHRY, SYGVKD. The CDR3 length is 15 residues. Trimming pared 2 bases from V and 8 bases from J, leaving 16 bases between. The CDR3 is CAISELAGSRDEQFF. For the CDR3, the DNA is TGTGCCATCAGTGAGCTGGCAGGGTCTAGAGATGAGCAGTTCTTC.

In its sample, this clonotype was seen a few times. The J gene is TRBJ2-1, the V gene TRBV11-2; D unclear. The germline gives CDR1 SGHAT, CDR2 FQNNGV. Trimming took off 5 bases at V and 3 bases at J, with 11 bases between the two ends. The CDR3 has 14 residues. In DNA, the CDR3 is TGTGCCAGCAGCCCCGGAAGAATCTACAATGAGCAGTTCTTC. Its protein is CASSPGRIYNEQFF. The full variable domain, in which reference TRBV11-2 and TRBJ2-1 provide the parts outside the CDR3, is EAGVAQSPRYKIIEKRQSVAFWCNPISGHATLYWYQQILGQGPKLLIQFQNNGVVDDSQLPKDRFSAERLKGVDSTLKIQPAKLEDSAVYLCASSPGRIYNEQFFGPGTRLTVL.